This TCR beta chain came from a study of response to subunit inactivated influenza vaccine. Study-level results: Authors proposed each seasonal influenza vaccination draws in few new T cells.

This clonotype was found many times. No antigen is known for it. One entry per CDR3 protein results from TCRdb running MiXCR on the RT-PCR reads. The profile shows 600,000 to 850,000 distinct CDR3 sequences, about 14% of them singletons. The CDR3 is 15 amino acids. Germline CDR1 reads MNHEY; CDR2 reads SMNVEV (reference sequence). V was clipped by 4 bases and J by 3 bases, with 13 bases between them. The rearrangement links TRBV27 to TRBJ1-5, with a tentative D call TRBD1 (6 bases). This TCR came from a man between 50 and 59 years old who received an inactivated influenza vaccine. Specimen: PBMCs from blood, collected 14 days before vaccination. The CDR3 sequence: CASSSVDRDNQPQHF. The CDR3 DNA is TGTGCCAGCAGTTCCGTGGACAGAGACAATCAGCCCCAGCATTTT.